This is a list of T cell receptor beta chains from one sample in a study of cytomegalovirus exposure and HLA in healthy donors. TCRdb keeps only in-frame clones here, not all; method: immunoSEQ multiplex PCR. This sample yields approximately 170,000 clones, of which approximately 80% are seen a single time; over 0.65% belongs to the top ten. Material: PBMCs. The source is a woman between 18 and 30 years old in good health and CMV-seronegative. Both conserved end residues are part of each CDR3. Each record gives: V gene, J gene, D gene, clone size, CDR3 DNA, CDR3 protein. The D gene is left open where the match is weak. Size is omitted from some rows. Given values are once, few, many or a class for expanded clones.

V gene: TRBV2
J gene: TRBJ2-5
D gene: TRBD2
clone size: -
CDR3 DNA: TGTGCCAGCAACCCCGGGGGGGGCCAAGAGACCCAGTACTTC
CDR3 protein: CASNPGGGQETQYF

V gene: TRBV5-7
J gene: TRBJ1-1
D gene: -
clone size: -
CDR3 DNA: TGTGCCAGCAGCTTGGGGAAGGGGGGGGCTGAAGCTTTCTTT
CDR3 protein: CASSLGKGGAEAFF

V gene: TRBV7-9
J gene: TRBJ1-6
D gene: -
clone size: -
CDR3 DNA: TGTGCCAGCAGCTTAGAGGGAGGGAGGGGATCACCCCTCCACTTT
CDR3 protein: CASSLEGGRGSPLHF

V gene: TRBV13
J gene: TRBJ2-3
D gene: TRBD1
clone size: -
CDR3 DNA: TGTGCCAGCAGCAACCGGGACAGGGGAAACACAGATACGCAGTATTTT
CDR3 protein: CASSNRDRGNTDTQYF

V gene: TRBV14
J gene: TRBJ2-7
D gene: TRBD1
clone size: -
CDR3 DNA: TGTGCCAGCAGCCCCGGACAGGGGGGCAGACAGTACTTC
CDR3 protein: CASSPGQGGRQYF

V gene: TRBV30
J gene: TRBJ1-5
D gene: -
clone size: once
CDR3 DNA: TGTGCCCGTATTACCGGGACACGTAAGAGTAGCAATCAGCCCCAGCATTTT
CDR3 protein: CARITGTRKSSNQPQHF

V gene: TRBV5-1
J gene: TRBJ2-5
D gene: -
clone size: -
CDR3 DNA: TGCGCCAGCAGCTTGGCCGGGGGGCGAGAGACCCAGTACTTC
CDR3 protein: CASSLAGGRETQYF

V gene: TRBV4-1
J gene: TRBJ1-4
D gene: -
clone size: -
CDR3 DNA: TGCGCCAGCAGCCGGGTAGCGGTTGCAACTAATGAAAAACTGTTTTTT
CDR3 protein: CASSRVAVATNEKLFF

V gene: TRBV18
J gene: TRBJ1-4
D gene: -
clone size: -
CDR3 DNA: TGTGCCACCCGACGGGGGGAAACTAATGAAAAACTGTTTTTT
CDR3 protein: CATRRGETNEKLFF

V gene: TRBV28
J gene: TRBJ1-1
D gene: -
clone size: -
CDR3 DNA: TGTGCCAGCAACTCAGGGGCCTTCACTGAAGCTTTCTTT
CDR3 protein: CASNSGAFTEAFF